The 28 T cell receptor beta chains given below trace back to one sample, sequenced in a study of T cells after yellow fever vaccination. TCRdb fed the 5' RACE reads into MiXCR, producing one record per CDR3 protein. The sample carries some 240,000 distinct CDR3 sequences, about 5.2% recorded once. The sequencing here drew on CD4+ T cells sorted from PBMCs, taken on the day of the yellow fever booster vaccination. All receptors derive from a man aged 18 to 30 who received the YFV17D yellow fever vaccine.

This chain joins TRBV5-1 and TRBJ1-6, with D uncertain. Trimming cost V 5 bases and J 10 bases, with 13 bases left between them. In germline, CDR1 is SGHRS, CDR2 YFSETQ. There are 13 residues in the CDR3. For the CDR3, the DNA is TGCGCCAGCAGAGGAGTGGACGCGTCACCCCTCCACTTT. It yields the protein CASRGVDASPLHF.

This clonotype was recorded at least ten times. The J gene is TRBJ2-7, the V gene TRBV4-2, with D maybe TRBD2 (6 bases). In germline, CDR1 is LGHNA, CDR2 YNFKEQ. The V gene lost 0 bases and the J gene lost 2 bases, with 14 bases spanning the gap. CDR3 size: 16 residues. The CDR3 here is CASSQDPASATYEQYF. The CDR3, as DNA: TGTGCCAGCAGCCAAGATCCGGCTAGCGCTACCTACGAGCAGTACTTC.

Only a few counts were recorded for this clonotype. V gene TRBV7-6 combines with J gene TRBJ2-2, with D perhaps matching TRBD1 (6 bases). Trimming left V 1 base short and J 1 base short, with 10 bases between. This CDR3 region has 16 residues. Germline assignment: CDR1 SGHVS and CDR2 FNYEAQ. The CDR3 is CASSLGWGLNTGELFF. DNA of the CDR3: TGTGCCAGCAGCTTAGGTTGGGGGCTGAACACCGGGGAGCTGTTTTTT.

The chain employs TRBV6-5 and TRBJ1-1, with unresolved D. With 5 bases removed from V and 1 base from J, the gap between germline ends came to 14 bases. The CDR3 extends over 15 amino acids. Germline V gene sequence: CDR1 MNHEY, CDR2 SVGAGI. The DNA for the CDR3 is TGTGCCAGCAGTGAGGAAGGTGGTGCGAACACTGAAGCTTTCTTT. Its translation is CASSEEGGANTEAFF.

This clonotype showed up just a few times. The rearrangement joins TRBV18 to TRBJ1-3, with a possible D match to TRBD1 (5 bases). V was trimmed by 6 bases and J by 2 bases, leaving 17 bases between them. Germline V gene sequence: CDR1 KGHSH, CDR2 LQKENI. The CDR3 has 16 amino acids. The CDR3 loop is CASSSGVGATGNTIYF. The CDR3 bases are TGTGCCAGCTCCTCCGGAGTCGGGGCAACTGGAAACACCATATATTTT.

This chain uses TRBV30 with TRBJ1-1, with D possibly being TRBD1 (6 bases). Germline lookup yields CDR1 GTSNPN and CDR2 SVGIG (reference sequence). The ends were cut back, 3 bases at V and 11 bases at J, with 16 bases in the middle. The CDR3 has 12 residues. In DNA, the CDR3 is TGTGCCTGGAGCGACCCCCGTGACAGGGCTTTCTTT. Its protein is CAWSDPRDRAFF.

V is TRBV7-2 and J is TRBJ2-5, with unresolved D. Germline CDR1 reads SGHTA; CDR2 reads FQGNSA. The CDR3 consists of 13 residues. Trimming cost V 7 bases and J 4 bases, with 13 bases left between them. DNA for the CDR3: TGTGCCAGCAACCAAGCTTGGAGAGAGACCCAGTACTTC. The encoded protein is CASNQAWRETQYF.

In this sample, this clonotype turned up many times. The chain is built from TRBV7-2 and TRBJ2-3; D is ambiguous. Looked up from germline, CDR1 is SGHTA and CDR2 is FQGNSA. The CDR3 contains 14 residues. V dropped 1 base and J dropped 1 base, with 6 bases sitting between them. The CDR3 protein is CASSLGPGTDTQYF. In DNA, the CDR3 is TGTGCCAGCAGCTTAGGCCCTGGCACAGATACGCAGTATTTT. Together with reference TRBV7-2 and TRBJ2-3, the CDR3 gives the full variable domain: GAGVSQSPSNKVTEKGKDVELRCDPISGHTALYWYRQSLGQGLEFLIYFQGNSAPDKSGLPSDRFSAERTGGSVSTLTIQRTQQEDSAVYLCASSLGPGTDTQYFGPGTRLTVL.

This clonotype was counted once. The J gene is TRBJ2-2, the V gene TRBV9; possible D gene TRBD1, 5 bases. CDR3 length: 14 residues. Trimming removed 0 bases from V and 6 bases from J, with 9 bases in between. CDR1 and CDR2 from the germline V gene are SGDLS and YYNGEE. The DNA of the CDR3 is TGTGCCAGCAGCGTAGTCAGGGTTCCCGGGGAGCTGTTTTTT. It encodes CASSVVRVPGELFF.

This rearrangement joins TRBV3-1 to TRBJ2-5; 7 nucleotides align to TRBD1. The CDR3 totals 15 residues. Germline CDR1 and CDR2: LGHDT and YNNKEL (reference sequence). V shed 4 bases, J shed 4 bases, and the junction held 9 bases outside the gene matches. CDR3 nucleotides: TGTGCCAGCAGCCCTCAGGACAGGAGACTAGAGACCCAGTACTTC. It codes for CASSPQDRRLETQYF.

Many counts were recorded for this clonotype. A read error may account for a junction end that differs from germline. This rearrangement joins TRBV5-1 to TRBJ2-3; D is undetermined. The V gene's germline CDR1 is SGHRS and CDR2 YFSETQ. This CDR3 has 12 amino acids. The CDR3 DNA sequence: TGTGCCAGCAGCTCTAGCACAGATACGCAGTATTTT. Amino acid sequence: CASSSSTDTQYF.

The chain links TRBV15 to TRBJ2-1; 8 nucleotides align to TRBD2. Germline CDR1 and CDR2: LNHNV and YYDKDF (reference sequence). Losses at the gene ends were 2 bases for V and 2 bases for J; bases not matched to a gene: 5. The CDR3 is 16 residues long. The CDR3 protein is CATSRSRGGPYNEQFF. The CDR3 DNA follows: TGTGCCACCAGCAGAAGCCGGGGGGGCCCCTACAATGAGCAGTTCTTC.

A few counts support this clonotype. V is TRBV5-4 and J is TRBJ2-3; 12 bases align to TRBD1. The CDR3 runs 17 residues. J was trimmed by 2 bases and V by 0 bases; bases with no gene match: 4. From germline, CDR1 is SGHNT and CDR2 YYREEE (reference sequence). CDR3 nucleotide sequence: TGTGCCAGCAGCTTGGATGGGACAGGGGGCGTCACAGATACGCAGTATTTT. The encoded protein is CASSLDGTGGVTDTQYF.

This clonotype was seen at least ten times. The J gene is TRBJ2-1, the V gene TRBV7-2, with D possibly called TRBD1 or TRBD2 (6 bases each). Germline V lookup: CDR1 SGHTA, CDR2 FQGNSA. CDR3 length: 13 amino acids. The V end was cut by 5 bases, the J end by 8 bases, with 13 bases between. CDR3 DNA sequence: TGTGCCAGCAGCCGGACGGGGGCCTATGAGCAGTTCTTC. This codes for CASSRTGAYEQFF.

This clonotype was detected only a few times. V is TRBV5-1 and J is TRBJ2-3; maybe TRBD2 (6 bases). V was shortened by 4 bases and J by 2 bases, with 17 bases between the two germline ends. Per the germline V gene, CDR1 is SGHRS and CDR2 is YFSETQ. The CDR3 has 16 residues. The chain's CDR3 is CASSPSVSGATDTQYF. The CDR3 DNA follows: TGCGCCAGCAGCCCCTCCGTTTCGGGAGCCACAGATACGCAGTATTTT. Based on the CDR3 plus reference TRBV5-1 and TRBJ2-3, the full variable domain is KAGVTQTPRYLIKTRGQQVTLSCSPISGHRSVSWYQQTPGQGLQFLFEYFSETQRNKGNFPGRFSGRQFSNSRSEMNVSTLELGDSALYLCASSPSVSGATDTQYFGPGTRLTVL.

At least ten counts were recorded for this clonotype. Written as DNA, the CDR3 is TGTGCCAGCAGCACCCAGGGGTATACTGAAGCTTTCTTT. Translated, it gives CASSTQGYTEAFF. The chain combines TRBV5-5 with TRBJ1-1; TRBD1 might be the D (6 bases). Germline CDR1 and CDR2: SGHKS and YYEKEE (reference sequence). The CDR3 contains 13 residues. V dropped 4 bases and J dropped 5 bases, with 12 bases sitting between them.

The chain uses TRBV4-1 and TRBJ1-2; D might be TRBD1 (5 bases). V lost 0 bases, J lost 6 bases, and 11 bases lay in between. Per germline, CDR1 MGHRA and CDR2 YSYEKL. CDR3 size: 14 residues. This chain's CDR3 is CASSQEEGVHGYTF. CDR3 DNA sequence: TGCGCCAGCAGCCAAGAGGAAGGGGTACATGGCTACACCTTC.

The table lists this clonotype with many counts. This chain joins TRBV6-6 and TRBJ2-5, with 8 bases aligning to TRBD1. J was trimmed by 1 base and V by 5 bases; bases with no gene match: 15. The CDR3 contains 18 residues. Looked up from germline, CDR1 is MNHNY and CDR2 is SVGAGI (reference sequence). The CDR3 loop is CASSPDRARRTVQETQYF. For the CDR3, the DNA is TGTGCCAGCAGTCCGGACAGGGCCAGAAGGACGGTCCAAGAGACCCAGTACTTC.

In this sample, this clonotype turned up a few times. V is TRBV6-2 or TRBV6-3 and J is TRBJ2-7, with a weak D call TRBD1 (5 bases). This CDR3 spans 12 amino acids. CDR1 is MNHEY, CDR2 SVGEGT, per germline. V lost 8 bases to trimming and J lost 2 bases, with 10 bases between them. As DNA, the CDR3 is TGTGCCAGCCGAAGGGGAACCTACGAGCAGTACTTC. Residues: CASRRGTYEQYF.

This clonotype was seen only a few times. The gene calls are TRBV11-3 and TRBJ2-1, with D unresolved. The CDR3 totals 15 residues. Germline values: CDR1 SGHNT, CDR2 YENEEA. V dropped 0 bases and J dropped 1 base, with 7 bases sitting between them. The CDR3 DNA reads TGTGCCAGCAGCTTAGAATGGGGATCCTACAATGAGCAGTTCTTC. Encoded protein: CASSLEWGSYNEQFF.

The table lists this clonotype with a few counts. The rearrangement links TRBV20-1 to TRBJ1-1; a possible D gene is TRBD1 (5 bases). V gave up 5 bases and J gave up 2 bases, with 12 bases separating them. The V gene's germline CDR1 is DFQATT and CDR2 SNEGSKA (reference sequence). This CDR3 is 13 amino acids long. The CDR3 DNA follows: TGCAGTGCTGGCGGACACCTTAACACTGAAGCTTTCTTT. Encoded protein: CSAGGHLNTEAFF.

This clonotype appeared a few times. V gene TRBV18 combines with J gene TRBJ1-4, with unresolved D. Looked up from germline, CDR1 is KGHSH and CDR2 is LQKENI. V lost 2 bases, J lost 0 bases, and 10 bases lay in between. The CDR3 has 16 residues. The CDR3 nucleotides read TGTGCCAGCTCACCAGATCTTGGGGCAACTAATGAAAAACTGTTTTTT. It specifies CASSPDLGATNEKLFF.

This clonotype has ten or more counts. The rearrangement joins TRBV7-7 to TRBJ2-1; D remains unclear. The germline V gene has CDR1 SSHAT and CDR2 FNYEAQ (reference sequence). The germline V and J ends were trimmed by 1 base and 4 bases, with 5 bases remaining between them. The CDR3 sequence is 13 residues long. Here the CDR3 reads CASSLDRYNEQFF. In DNA, the CDR3 is TGTGCCAGCAGCTTAGACAGATACAATGAGCAGTTCTTC.

This clonotype was observed many times. V usage is TRBV5-6 and J usage is TRBJ1-6, with D possibly TRBD1 on 6 matching bases. V dropped 4 bases and J dropped 3 bases, with 17 bases sitting between them. CDR1 and CDR2 from the germline V gene are SGHDT and YYEEEE. The CDR3 has 17 amino acids. CDR3 bases: TGTGCCAGCAGCCTTAGAGACAGGAGACTCTATAATTCACCCCTCCACTTT. Its translation is CASSLRDRRLYNSPLHF.

This clonotype was detected only a few times. This chain joins TRBV6-5 and TRBJ2-6, with a tentative D call TRBD2 (5 bases). CDR3 length: 17 residues. Trimming took off 2 bases at V and 0 bases at J, with 11 bases between the two ends. From germline, CDR1 is MNHEY and CDR2 SVGAGI. The CDR3 region is CASSYLRGNSGANVLTF. The CDR3 DNA reads as TGTGCCAGCAGTTACCTTCGGGGAAACTCTGGGGCCAACGTCCTGACTTTC.

This clonotype was seen a few times. J is TRBJ1-1 and V is TRBV9, with D possibly being TRBD1 (5 bases). Trimming cost V 5 bases and J 4 bases, with 18 bases left between them. CDR3 size: 15 residues. The germline V gene has CDR1 SGDLS and CDR2 YYNGEE. The DNA of the CDR3 is TGTGCCAGCAGGGCGGATCCCCCTGGGGGCACTGAAGCTTTCTTT. Its translation: CASRADPPGGTEAFF.

This clonotype showed up just a few times. The J gene is TRBJ2-7, the V gene TRBV4-3, with a weak D call TRBD1 (5 bases). Trimming took off 4 bases at V and 1 base at J, with 14 bases between the two ends. This CDR3 spans 15 amino acids. Germline-derived CDR1 and CDR2 are LGHNA and YSLEER. The CDR3 protein is CASSLGAQKSYEQYF. DNA for the CDR3: TGCGCCAGCAGCCTAGGGGCGCAGAAGTCCTACGAGCAGTACTTC.

In this sample, this clonotype turned up many times. V gene TRBV5-1 combines with J gene TRBJ2-1, with a tentative D call TRBD1 (7 bases). The V gene lost 4 bases and the J gene lost 0 bases, with 11 bases spanning the gap. The CDR3 loop spans 15 amino acids. From germline, CDR1 is SGHRS and CDR2 YFSETQ. The CDR3 here is CASSQGGSSYNEQFF. DNA of the CDR3: TGCGCCAGCAGCCAGGGGGGTAGCTCCTACAATGAGCAGTTCTTC.